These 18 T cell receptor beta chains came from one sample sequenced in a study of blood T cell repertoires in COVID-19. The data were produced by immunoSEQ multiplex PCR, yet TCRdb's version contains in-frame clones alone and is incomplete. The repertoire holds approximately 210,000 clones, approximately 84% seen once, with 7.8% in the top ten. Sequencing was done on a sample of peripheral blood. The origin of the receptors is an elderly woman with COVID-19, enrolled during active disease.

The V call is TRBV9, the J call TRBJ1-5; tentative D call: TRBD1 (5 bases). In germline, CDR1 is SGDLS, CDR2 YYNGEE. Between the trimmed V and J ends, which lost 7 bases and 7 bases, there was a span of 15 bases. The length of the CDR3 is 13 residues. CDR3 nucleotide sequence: TGTGCCAGCGATCAAGGGGTCGGCCAGCCCCAGCATTTT. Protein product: CASDQGVGQPQHF. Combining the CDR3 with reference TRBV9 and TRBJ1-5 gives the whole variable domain DSGVTQTPKHLITATGQRVTLRCSPRSGDLSVYWYQQSLDQGLQFLIQYYNGEERAKGNILERFSAQQFPDLHSELNLSSLELGDSALYFCASDQGVGQPQHFGDGTRLSIL.

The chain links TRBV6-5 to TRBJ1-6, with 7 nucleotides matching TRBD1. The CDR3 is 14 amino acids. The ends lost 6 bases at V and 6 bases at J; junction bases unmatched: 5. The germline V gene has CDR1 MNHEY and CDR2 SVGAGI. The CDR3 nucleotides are TGTGCCAGCAGGGGGACAGCCCTTAATTCACCCCTCCACTTT. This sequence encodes CASRGTALNSPLHF.

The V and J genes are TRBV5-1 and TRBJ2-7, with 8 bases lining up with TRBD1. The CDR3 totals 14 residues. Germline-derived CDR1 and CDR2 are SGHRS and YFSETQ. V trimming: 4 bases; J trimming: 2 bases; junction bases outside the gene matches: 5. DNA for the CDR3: TGCGCCAGCAGCGGACAGGGAGGTACCTACGAGCAGTACTTC. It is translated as CASSGQGGTYEQYF.

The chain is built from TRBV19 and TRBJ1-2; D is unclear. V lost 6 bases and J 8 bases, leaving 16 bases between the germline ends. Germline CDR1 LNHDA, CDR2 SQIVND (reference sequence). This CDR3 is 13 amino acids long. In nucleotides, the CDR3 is TGTGCCAGTAGCCGGACCGACGGCGGGGGCTACACCTTC. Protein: CASSRTDGGGYTF.

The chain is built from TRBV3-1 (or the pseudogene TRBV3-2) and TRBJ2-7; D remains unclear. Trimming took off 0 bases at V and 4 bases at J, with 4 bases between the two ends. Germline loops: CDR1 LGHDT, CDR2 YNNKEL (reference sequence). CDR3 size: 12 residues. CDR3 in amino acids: CASSQDRYEQYF. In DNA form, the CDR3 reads TGTGCCAGCAGCCAAGATCGGTACGAGCAGTACTTC.

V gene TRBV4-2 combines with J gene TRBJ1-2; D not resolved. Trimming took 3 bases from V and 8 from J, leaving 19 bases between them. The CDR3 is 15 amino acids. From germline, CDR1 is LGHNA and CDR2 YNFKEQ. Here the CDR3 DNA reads TGTGCCAGCAGCCAGGCCCGTGACCGAAGCGGGGGCTACACCTTC. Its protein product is CASSQARDRSGGYTF.

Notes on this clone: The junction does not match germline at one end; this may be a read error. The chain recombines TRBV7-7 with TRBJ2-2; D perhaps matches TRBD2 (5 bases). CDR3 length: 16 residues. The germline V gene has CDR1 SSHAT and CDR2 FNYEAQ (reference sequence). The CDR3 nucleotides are TGTGCTAGCAGCTTAGTGCCGGGATCGGACACCGGGGAGCTGTTTTTT. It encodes CASSLVPGSDTGELFF.

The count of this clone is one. The CDR3: CASGLDRVAQPQHF. The CDR3 DNA follows: TGTGCCAGCGGACTCGACAGGGTGGCGCAGCCCCAGCATTTT. The chain joins TRBV6-5 to TRBJ1-5; 7 bases line up with TRBD1. Germline trimming cut 8 bases from V and 7 bases from J; bases unmatched to any gene: 11. Per germline, CDR1 MNHEY and CDR2 SVGAGI. The CDR3 contains 14 residues.

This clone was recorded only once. The CDR3 DNA reads TGCAGCGTTGATGAGAGCTCTGGAAACACCATATATTTT. This sequence encodes CSVDESSGNTIYF. The chain couples TRBV29-1 to TRBJ1-3, with unresolved D. The CDR3 is 13 amino acids. Between the trimmed V and J ends, which lost 3 bases and 0 bases, there was a span of 6 bases. Germline V gives CDR1 SQVTM, CDR2 ANQGSEA. The full variable domain, in which reference TRBV29-1 and TRBJ1-3 provide the parts outside the CDR3, is SAVISQKPSRDICQRGTSLTIQCQVDSQVTMMFWYRQQPGQSLTLIATANQGSEATYESGFVIDKFPISRPNLTFSTLTVSNMSPEDSSIYLCSVDESSGNTIYFGEGSWLTVV.

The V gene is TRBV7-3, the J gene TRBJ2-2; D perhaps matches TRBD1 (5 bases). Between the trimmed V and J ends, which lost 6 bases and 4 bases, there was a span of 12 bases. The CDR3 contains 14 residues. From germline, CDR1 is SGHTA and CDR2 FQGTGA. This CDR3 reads CASRQGPFTGELFF. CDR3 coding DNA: TGTGCCAGCAGGCAGGGCCCTTTCACCGGGGAGCTGTTTTTT. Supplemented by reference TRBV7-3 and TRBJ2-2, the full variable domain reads GAGVSQTPSNKVTEKGKYVELRCDPISGHTALYWYRQSLGQGPEFLIYFQGTGAADDSGLPNDRFFAVRPEGSVSTLKIQRTERGDSAVYLCASRQGPFTGELFFGEGSRLTVL.

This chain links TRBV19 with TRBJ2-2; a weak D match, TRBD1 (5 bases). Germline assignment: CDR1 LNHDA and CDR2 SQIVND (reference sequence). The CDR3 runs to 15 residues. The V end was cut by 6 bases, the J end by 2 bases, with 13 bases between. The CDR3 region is CASSRDSVNTGELFF. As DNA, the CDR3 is TGTGCCAGTAGCCGTGACAGCGTTAACACCGGGGAGCTGTTTTTT.

The chain's CDR3 is CASSSASGRGTDTQYF. CDR3 nucleotides: TGTGCCAGCAGTTCCGCTAGCGGGAGGGGGACGGATACGCAGTATTTT. The chain carries TRBV28 and TRBJ2-3; 12 bases line up with TRBD2. CDR1 is MDHEN, CDR2 SYDVKM, per germline. CDR3 length: 16 residues. V was clipped by 4 bases and J by 6 bases; unmatched bases: 8.

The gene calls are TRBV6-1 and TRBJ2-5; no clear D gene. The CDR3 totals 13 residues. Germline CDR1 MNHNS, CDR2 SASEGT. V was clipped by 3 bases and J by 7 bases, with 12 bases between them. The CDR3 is CASSDLQLRTQYF. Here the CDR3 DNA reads TGTGCCAGCAGTGATCTACAGCTCAGGACCCAGTACTTC.

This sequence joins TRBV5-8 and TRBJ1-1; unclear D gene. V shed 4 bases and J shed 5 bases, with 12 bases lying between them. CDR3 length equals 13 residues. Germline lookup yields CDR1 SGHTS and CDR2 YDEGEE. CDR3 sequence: CASSKERRTEAFF. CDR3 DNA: TGTGCCAGCAGCAAGGAAAGGAGAACTGAAGCTTTCTTT.

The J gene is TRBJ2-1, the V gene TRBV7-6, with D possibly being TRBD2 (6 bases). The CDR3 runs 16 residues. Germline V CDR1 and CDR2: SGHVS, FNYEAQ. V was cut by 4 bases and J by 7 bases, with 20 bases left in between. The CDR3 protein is CASSSSGRLGGNEQFF. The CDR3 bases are TGTGCCAGCAGCTCATCGGGCCGCTTAGGAGGGAATGAGCAGTTCTTC.

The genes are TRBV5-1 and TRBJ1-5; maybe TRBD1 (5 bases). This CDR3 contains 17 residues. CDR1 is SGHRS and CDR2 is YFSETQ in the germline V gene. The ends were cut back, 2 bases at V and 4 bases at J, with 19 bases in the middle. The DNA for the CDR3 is TGCGCCAGCAGCTTAGGCTTGACAGAGAAGGGGAATCAGCCCCAGCATTTT. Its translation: CASSLGLTEKGNQPQHF.

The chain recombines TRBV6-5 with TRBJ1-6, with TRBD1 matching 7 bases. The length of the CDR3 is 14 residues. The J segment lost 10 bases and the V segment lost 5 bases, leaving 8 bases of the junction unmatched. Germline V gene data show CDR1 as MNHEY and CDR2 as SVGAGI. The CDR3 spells CASSQEQGISPLHF. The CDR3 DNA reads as TGTGCCAGCAGTCAGGAACAGGGGATATCACCCCTCCACTTT.

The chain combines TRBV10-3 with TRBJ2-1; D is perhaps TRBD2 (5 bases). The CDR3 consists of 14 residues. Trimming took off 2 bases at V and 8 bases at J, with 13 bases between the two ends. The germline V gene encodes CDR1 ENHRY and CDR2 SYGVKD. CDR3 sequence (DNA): TGTGCCATCAGTGAGCGGAGCTCCGGGGATGAGCAGTTCTTC. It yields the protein CAISERSSGDEQFF.